Listed here are 28 T cell receptor beta chains from one sample, sequenced in a study of blood T cell repertoires in COVID-19. Produced via immunoSEQ multiplex PCR; TCRdb's table is partial and in-frame only. The sample lists 200,000 or so clones, around four fifths seen once, with 6.9% in the top ten. The material sequenced was peripheral blood. The receptors were sampled from a human donor with acute or convalescent COVID-19. The donor label of this sample is uncertain.

The chain uses TRBV27 and TRBJ1-1, with 7 bases identical to TRBD1. The V gene end was trimmed by 2 bases and the J gene end by 0 bases; junction bases not matched to a gene: 9. The germline gives CDR1 MNHEY, CDR2 SMNVEV (reference sequence). CDR3 length: 17 residues. The CDR3 spells CASSLRQGGGMNTEAFF. The CDR3 DNA reads TGTGCCAGCAGTTTAAGACAGGGTGGGGGAATGAACACTGAAGCTTTCTTT.

The CDR3, as DNA: TGCGCCAGCAGCCAAGATGGGACTAGCGGGAGGGGAAATGAGCAGTTCTTC. This codes for CASSQDGTSGRGNEQFF. The J gene is TRBJ2-1, the V gene TRBV4-3, with 16 bases aligning to TRBD2. Losses at the gene ends were 0 bases for V and 7 bases for J; bases not matched to a gene: 3. In germline, CDR1 is LGHNA, CDR2 YSLEER. The CDR3 consists of 17 residues.

The V call is TRBV6-5, the J call TRBJ2-7; 10 positions match TRBD2. J lost 3 bases, V lost 4 bases, and 6 bases had no gene match. Germline assignment: CDR1 MNHEY and CDR2 SVGAGI. The CDR3 is made up of 15 amino acids. The CDR3 region is CASSSWTSGDYEQYF. For the CDR3, the DNA is TGTGCCAGCAGTTCTTGGACTAGCGGAGACTACGAGCAGTACTTC.

The chain recombines TRBV6-5 with TRBJ2-7; possibly TRBD2 for D (5 bases). Germline V gene sequence: CDR1 MNHEY, CDR2 SVGAGI. The ends were cut back, 6 bases at V and 2 bases at J, with 14 bases in the middle. The CDR3 totals 14 residues. CDR3 nucleotide sequence: TGTGCCAGCAGCCGGACCGCCGGGACCTACGAGCAGTACTTC. It translates to CASSRTAGTYEQYF.

The chain carries TRBV5-5 and TRBJ1-2; tentative D call: TRBD1 (5 bases). The CDR3 has 13 residues. Per the germline V gene, CDR1 is SGHKS and CDR2 is YYEKEE (reference sequence). V was clipped by 4 bases and J by 4 bases, with 11 bases between them. The CDR3 bases are TGTGCCAGCAGCGTGCAGGGTGGCTATGGCTACACCTTC. Its protein is CASSVQGGYGYTF.

This clone was recorded only once. The V and J genes are TRBV28 and TRBJ1-3; D might be TRBD1 (5 bases). The V end was cut by 2 bases, the J end by 0 bases, with 17 bases between. In germline, CDR1 is MDHEN, CDR2 SYDVKM. This CDR3 is 18 amino acids long. The CDR3 region has the DNA TGTGCCAGCAGTTTAATTCTTTCGACAGCTATCTCTGGAAACACCATATATTTT. It codes for CASSLILSTAISGNTIYF.

The chain employs TRBV4-1 and TRBJ1-3; D is unclear. CDR1 and CDR2 from the germline V gene are MGHRA and YSYEKL. The V gene lost 5 bases and the J gene lost 0 bases, with 14 bases spanning the gap. The CDR3 is 16 residues long. The CDR3 protein is CASSAGVYLSGNTIYF. CDR3 sequence (DNA): TGCGCCAGCAGCGCGGGCGTGTACCTCTCTGGAAACACCATATATTTT.

The chain joins TRBV2 to TRBJ1-2; tentatively, D is TRBD1 (6 bases). Deletions cut 5 bases from V and 4 bases from J, with 14 bases between. There are 14 residues in the CDR3. CDR1 is SNHLY and CDR2 is FYNNEI in the germline V gene. The CDR3 bases are TGTGCCAGCAGTACGGACAGTCAGAGCTATGGCTACACCTTC. It specifies CASSTDSQSYGYTF.

The chain combines TRBV19 with TRBJ1-6; 9 nucleotides agree with TRBD1. V shed 6 bases and J 7 bases; nucleotides not matched to a gene: 7. Germline V CDR1 and CDR2: LNHDA, SQIVND (reference sequence). CDR3 length: 15 amino acids. Here the CDR3 DNA reads TGTGCCAGTAGACCATCCGGGACAGGGAATTCACCCCTCCACTTT. Amino acids: CASRPSGTGNSPLHF.

CDR3 sequence reads: CASISPFAGQDSFFF. CDR3 nucleotides: TGTGCCAGCATCTCCCCATTCGCCGGCCAGGACTCTTTCTTCTTC. The rearrangement links TRBV7-2 to TRBJ2-1; a weak D match, TRBD2 (5 bases). The CDR3 loop spans 15 amino acids. The V and J ends lost 7 bases and 16 bases respectively, with 29 bases between them. CDR1 SGHTA and CDR2 FQGNSA come from the germline V gene.

This chain uses TRBV6-5 with TRBJ2-7; 10 positions match TRBD1. J lost 12 bases, V lost 6 bases, and 11 bases had no gene match. Germline V gene lookup returns CDR1 MNHEY and CDR2 SVGAGI. This CDR3 region has 13 residues. In nucleotides, the CDR3 is TGTGCCAGCAGGACACCGGGACAGGGGTCTCGGTACTTC. This encodes CASRTPGQGSRYF.

V and J are TRBV12-5 and TRBJ1-3, with D possibly TRBD1 on 5 matching bases. Germline V gene sequence: CDR1 LGHNT, CDR2 FRNRAP. Trimming removed 7 bases from V and 4 bases from J, with 17 bases in between. The CDR3 loop spans 15 amino acids. CDR3 loop: CASAPSRGAGNTIYF. The CDR3 DNA sequence: TGTGCTAGTGCCCCCTCAAGGGGTGCCGGAAACACCATATATTTT.

This chain joins TRBV30 and TRBJ2-5; tentatively, D is TRBD1 (5 bases). The CDR3 extends over 13 amino acids. Germline CDR1 GTSNPN, CDR2 SVGIG (reference sequence). V was trimmed by 1 base and J by 0 bases, leaving 6 bases between them. CDR3 coding DNA: TGTGCCTGGAGTGGACAGTACCAAGAGACCCAGTACTTC. Protein: CAWSGQYQETQYF. The variable domain in full, with the rest retrieved from reference TRBV30 and TRBJ2-5, is SQTIHQWPATLVQPVGSPLSLECTVEGTSNPNLYWYRQAAGRGLQLLFYSVGIGQISSEVPQNLSASRPQDRQFILSSKKLLLSDSGFYLCAWSGQYQETQYFGPGTRLLVL.

CDR3 sequence (DNA): TGTGCCAGCAGCTGGGGACTAGCGGGGTACAATGAGCAGTTCTTC. It specifies CASSWGLAGYNEQFF. J is TRBJ2-1 and V is TRBV5-6; 13 bases align to TRBD2. The V and J ends lost 3 bases and 4 bases, in that order; junction bases with no gene match: 1. The CDR3 has 15 amino acids. Germline-derived CDR1 and CDR2 are SGHDT and YYEEEE.

The chain combines TRBV10-3 with TRBJ2-7, with D perhaps TRBD2 (6 bases). Germline CDR1 and CDR2: ENHRY and SYGVKD. The CDR3 length is 14 residues. V was cut by 6 bases and J by 3 bases, with 15 bases left in between. The CDR3 DNA reads as TGTGCCATCAGCGCTGGTGTGGGGGGCTACGAGCAGTACTTC. Its translation is CAISAGVGGYEQYF.

The rearrangement links TRBV5-6 to TRBJ2-7; 9 nucleotides agree with TRBD2. The ends lost 1 base at V and 5 bases at J; junction bases unmatched: 10. Germline loops: CDR1 SGHDT, CDR2 YYEEEE. This CDR3 has 16 residues. The CDR3 nucleotides are TGTGCCAGCAGCTTGAGGGTGATAGCGGGAGTCAACGAGCAGTACTTC. Translated: CASSLRVIAGVNEQYF.

The rearrangement uses TRBV2 and TRBJ2-5; possible D gene TRBD2, 5 bases. In germline, CDR1 is SNHLY, CDR2 FYNNEI. V dropped 1 base and J dropped 5 bases, with 11 bases sitting between them. CDR3 length: 14 residues. The CDR3 loop is CASSEGSRRETQYF. The CDR3 nucleotides are TGTGCCAGCAGTGAAGGTTCGAGGAGGGAGACCCAGTACTTC.

V usage is TRBV19 and J usage is TRBJ1-4; TRBD1 might be the D (5 bases). V lost 7 bases to trimming and J lost 7 bases, with 19 bases between them. Germline V gene sequence: CDR1 LNHDA, CDR2 SQIVND (reference sequence). This CDR3 region has 15 residues. CDR3 sequence reads: CASKSGGLGSEKLFF. DNA of the CDR3: TGTGCCAGTAAATCCGGGGGACTTGGGAGTGAAAAACTGTTTTTT.

This chain links TRBV2 with TRBJ1-2; weak D call: TRBD1 (6 bases). The V gene's germline CDR1 is SNHLY and CDR2 FYNNEI. V lost 1 base to trimming and J lost 0 bases, with 9 bases between them. This CDR3 contains 15 residues. DNA for the CDR3: TGTGCCAGCAGTGAAGGTACAGGGCCTAACTATGGCTACACCTTC. Translated, it gives CASSEGTGPNYGYTF. Looking up the rest from reference TRBV2 and TRBJ1-2 gives the full variable domain: EPEVTQTPSHQVTQMGQEVILRCVPISNHLYFYWYRQILGQKVEFLVSFYNNEISEKSEIFDDQFSVERPDGSNFTLKIRSTKLEDSAMYFCASSEGTGPNYGYTFGSGTRLTVV.

A remark on this clone: Other DNA sequences in the same sample also yield this CDR3. The chain couples TRBV12-3 or TRBV12-4 to TRBJ2-2; D is possibly TRBD1 (5 bases). The CDR3 is made up of 13 amino acids. V was clipped by 3 bases and J by 4 bases, with 6 bases between them. CDR3 loop: CASSFQGTGELFF. For the CDR3, the DNA is TGTGCCAGCAGTTTCCAGGGCACCGGGGAGCTGTTTTTT.

The chain recombines TRBV6-5 with TRBJ2-7; D is undetermined. CDR1 and CDR2 (germline): MNHEY, SVGAGI. V was cut by 7 bases and J by 0 bases, with 13 bases left in between. This CDR3 region has 14 residues. CDR3 amino acids: CASKLDWSSYEQYF. The CDR3, as DNA: TGTGCCAGCAAACTGGATTGGAGCTCCTACGAGCAGTACTTC.

A single count supports this clone. The chain combines TRBV11-2 with TRBJ1-2, with 9 bases lining up with TRBD1. Looked up from germline, CDR1 is SGHAT and CDR2 is FQNNGV. The ends lost 0 bases at V and 4 bases at J; junction bases unmatched: 3. The CDR3 covers 15 residues. The CDR3 nucleotides read TGTGCCAGCAGCTTAGACGGACAGGGGCGCTATGGCTACACCTTC. Its protein is CASSLDGQGRYGYTF.

This chain joins TRBV30 and TRBJ1-6; 8 bases fit TRBD1. CDR1 GTSNPN and CDR2 SVGIG come from the germline V gene (reference sequence). The CDR3 loop spans 16 amino acids. V dropped 4 bases and J dropped 5; count of bases not matched to a gene: 10. The CDR3 reads CAWTRPGQANNSPLHF. The DNA of the CDR3 is TGTGCCTGGACCAGACCGGGACAGGCTAATAATTCACCCCTCCACTTT.

This clone was seen only once. The chain carries TRBV2 and TRBJ2-5; D possibly corresponds to TRBD1 (5 bases). The CDR3 is 13 residues long. Trimming took off 6 bases at V and 4 bases at J, with 12 bases between the two ends. Germline loops: CDR1 SNHLY, CDR2 FYNNEI. CDR3: CASRSGIPETQYF. In DNA form, the CDR3 reads TGTGCCAGCAGATCAGGGATCCCAGAGACCCAGTACTTC. The full variable domain, rest sourced from reference TRBV2 and TRBJ2-5, is EPEVTQTPSHQVTQMGQEVILRCVPISNHLYFYWYRQILGQKVEFLVSFYNNEISEKSEIFDDQFSVERPDGSNFTLKIRSTKLEDSAMYFCASRSGIPETQYFGPGTRLLVL.

V gene TRBV28 combines with J gene TRBJ1-2, with TRBD1 identical over 9 bases. Germline lookup yields CDR1 MDHEN and CDR2 SYDVKM. This CDR3 is 15 amino acids long. The J segment lost 7 bases and the V segment lost 5 bases, leaving 11 bases of the junction unmatched. CDR3 sequence reads: CASSKVRDRARGYTF. CDR3 nucleotides: TGTGCCAGCAGTAAGGTTAGGGACAGGGCGCGTGGCTACACCTTC.

The CDR3, as DNA: TGTGCCAGCGCCTATGCAACTAATGAAAAACTGTTTTTT. Translating gives CASAYATNEKLFF. The rearrangement links TRBV18 to TRBJ1-4; D is uncertain. Germline-derived CDR1 and CDR2 are KGHSH and LQKENI. The CDR3 consists of 13 residues. V was pared by 8 bases and J by 0 bases, with 7 bases between.

The chain combines TRBV6-5 with TRBJ2-5; 11 bases match TRBD1. V lost 4 bases and J lost 5; bases outside the gene matches: 3. Germline CDR1 reads MNHEY; CDR2 reads SVGAGI. This CDR3 region has 14 residues. CDR3 sequence reads: CASSWDRGGETQYF. The DNA for the CDR3 is TGTGCCAGCAGTTGGGACAGGGGGGGGGAGACCCAGTACTTC.

The chain recombines TRBV28 with TRBJ1-5; D is possibly TRBD1 (6 bases). The germline CDR1 and CDR2 sequences are MDHEN and SYDVKM. V was clipped by 8 bases and J by 4 bases, with 18 bases between them. This CDR3 has 15 residues. CDR3: CASVRAGDRNQPQHF. The CDR3 DNA sequence: TGTGCCAGCGTTAGGGCAGGTGACAGGAATCAGCCCCAGCATTTT.